At least ten counts were recorded for the clone carrying this T cell receptor (beta chain). Antigen: not known. With molecular barcodes, quantitative 5'-RACE was used to make the TCR beta libraries. TCRdb reprocessed the 5' RACE reads with MiXCR, giving one entry per CDR3 protein. The repertoire includes 350,000 or so distinct CDR3 sequences, 11% of them detected once, and about a tenth sits in the top ten. This sample is drawn from a study of CD8 T cells in ankylosing spondylitis. Study-wide results and limits: There was reportedly significant enrichment of clones that were disease-linked in matched ankylosing spondylitis synovial fluid. Past research had described some motif variants in reactive arthritis synovial fluid and blood. Within ankylosing spondylitis blood, a TCR beta motif made up of under 10 highly homologous variants appeared to be characteristic.

This receptor was identified in a female donor with ankylosing spondylitis or in good health (not recorded which). Sequencing was carried out using blood, either unsorted or a sorted T cell fraction (not recorded which).

The CDR3 reads CASSQGLPGQPQHF. CDR3 nucleotide sequence: TGTGCCAGCAGCCAGGGGCTACCCGGCCAGCCCCAGCATTTT. The gene calls are TRBV12-3 or TRBV12-4 and TRBJ1-5; weak D call: TRBD1 (6 bases). V was shortened by 6 bases and J by 7 bases, with 16 bases between the two germline ends. This CDR3 contains 14 residues.